This note documents a single T cell receptor beta chain sequence. This entry belongs to a study of T cell changes during pregnancy in multiple sclerosis. Generated by immunoSEQ multiplex PCR, the TCRdb table keeps only in-frame clones and is missing some. This repertoire shows around 99,000 clones, just under 95% found once; its top ten account for around 0.8%. This CDR3 is 18 amino acids long. Per germline, CDR1 LGHNA and CDR2 YSLEER. Trimming at V came to 1 base and at J to 0 bases, leaving 7 bases not matched to a gene. This chain connects TRBV4-3 to TRBJ2-7, with TRBD2 matching 12 bases. This sequence was found in a female donor in good health, enrolled as a control in a pregnancy study. Sample: peripheral blood, taken in the third trimester of pregnancy. CDR3 DNA sequence: TGCGCCAGCAGCCAAGTCTATCTAGCGGGGGGGAGCTCCTACGAGCAGTACTTC. Amino acid sequence: CASSQVYLAGGSSYEQYF.